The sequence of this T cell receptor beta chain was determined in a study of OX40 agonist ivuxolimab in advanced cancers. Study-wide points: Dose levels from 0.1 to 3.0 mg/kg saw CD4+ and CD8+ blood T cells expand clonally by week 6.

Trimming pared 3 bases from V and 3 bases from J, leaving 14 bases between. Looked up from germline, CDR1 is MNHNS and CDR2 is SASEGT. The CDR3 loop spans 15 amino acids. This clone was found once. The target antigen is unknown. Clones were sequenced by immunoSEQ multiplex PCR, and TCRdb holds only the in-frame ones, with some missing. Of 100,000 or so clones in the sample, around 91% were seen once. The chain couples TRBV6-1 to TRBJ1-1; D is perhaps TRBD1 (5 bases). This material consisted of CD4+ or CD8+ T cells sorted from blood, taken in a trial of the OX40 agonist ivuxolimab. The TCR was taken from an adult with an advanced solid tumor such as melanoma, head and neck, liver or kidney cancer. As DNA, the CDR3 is TGTGCCAGCAGTGATGGGGGGGGGAGGTACACTGAAGCTTTCTTT. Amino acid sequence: CASSDGGGRYTEAFF.